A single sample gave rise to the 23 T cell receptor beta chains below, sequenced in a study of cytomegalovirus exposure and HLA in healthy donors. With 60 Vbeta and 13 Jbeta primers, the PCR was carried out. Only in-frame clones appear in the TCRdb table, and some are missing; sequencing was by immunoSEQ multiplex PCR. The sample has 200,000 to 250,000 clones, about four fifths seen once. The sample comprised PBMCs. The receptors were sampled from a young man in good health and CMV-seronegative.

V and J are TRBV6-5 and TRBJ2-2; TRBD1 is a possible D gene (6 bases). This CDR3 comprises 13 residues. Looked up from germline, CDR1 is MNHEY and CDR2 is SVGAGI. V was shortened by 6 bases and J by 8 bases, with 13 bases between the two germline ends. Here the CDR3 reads CASRKQGGGELFF. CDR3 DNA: TGTGCCAGCAGAAAACAGGGTGGAGGGGAGCTGTTTTTT.

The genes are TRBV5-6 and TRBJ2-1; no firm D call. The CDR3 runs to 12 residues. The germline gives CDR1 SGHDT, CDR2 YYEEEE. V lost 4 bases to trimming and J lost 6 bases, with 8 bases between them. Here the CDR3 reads CASSQASNEQFF. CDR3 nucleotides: TGTGCCAGCAGCCAAGCTAGCAATGAGCAGTTCTTC.

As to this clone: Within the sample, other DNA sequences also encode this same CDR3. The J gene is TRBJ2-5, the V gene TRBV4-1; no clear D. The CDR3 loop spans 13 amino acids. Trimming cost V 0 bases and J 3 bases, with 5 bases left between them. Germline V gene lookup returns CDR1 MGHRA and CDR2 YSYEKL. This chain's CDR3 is CASSQDPEETQYF. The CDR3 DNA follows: TGCGCCAGCAGCCAAGATCCGGAAGAGACCCAGTACTTC.

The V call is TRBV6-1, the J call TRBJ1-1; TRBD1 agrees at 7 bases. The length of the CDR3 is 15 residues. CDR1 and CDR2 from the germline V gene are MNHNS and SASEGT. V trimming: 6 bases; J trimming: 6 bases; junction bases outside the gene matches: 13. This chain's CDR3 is CASSEDRWGTAEAFF. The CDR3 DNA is TGTGCCAGCAGCGAGGACAGGTGGGGCACGGCTGAAGCTTTCTTT.

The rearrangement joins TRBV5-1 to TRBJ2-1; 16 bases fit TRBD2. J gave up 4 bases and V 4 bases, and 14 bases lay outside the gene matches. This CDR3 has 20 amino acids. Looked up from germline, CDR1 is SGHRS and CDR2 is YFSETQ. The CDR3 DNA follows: TGCGCCAGCAGCCCGCGTCCCGGGACTAGCGGGGGGGCGGCTTACAATGAGCAGTTCTTC. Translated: CASSPRPGTSGGAAYNEQFF.

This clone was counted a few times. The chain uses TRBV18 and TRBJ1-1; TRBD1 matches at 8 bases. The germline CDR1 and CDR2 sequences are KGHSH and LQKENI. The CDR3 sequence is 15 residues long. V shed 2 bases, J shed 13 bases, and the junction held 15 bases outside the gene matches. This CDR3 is CASSPKSTGEGGDFF. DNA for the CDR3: TGTGCCAGCTCACCAAAATCGACAGGGGAAGGAGGTGATTTCTTT.

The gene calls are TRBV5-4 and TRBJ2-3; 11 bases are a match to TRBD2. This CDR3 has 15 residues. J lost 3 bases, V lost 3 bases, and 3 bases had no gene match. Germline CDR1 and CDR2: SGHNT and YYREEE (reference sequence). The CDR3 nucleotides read TGTGCCAGCAGCTCTAGCGGGGGGTGGACAGATACGCAGTATTTT. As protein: CASSSSGGWTDTQYF.

The CDR3 sequence is CASSLEASGGWNTQYF. The CDR3 nucleotides are TGTGCCAGCAGCTTAGAAGCTAGCGGGGGTTGGAATACGCAGTATTTT. The gene calls are TRBV7-2 and TRBJ2-3; 10 bases map to TRBD2. The CDR3 covers 16 residues. The ends lost 1 base at V and 7 bases at J; junction bases unmatched: 8. Germline V gene data show CDR1 as SGHTA and CDR2 as FQGNSA.

The CDR3 loop is CASSESGWIGGSYTF. CDR3 bases: TGCGCCAGCAGTGAGTCCGGATGGATCGGAGGGAGCTACACCTTC. The V gene is TRBV10-2, the J gene TRBJ1-2; D unresolved. The CDR3 sequence is 15 residues long. Trimming shortened V by 0 bases and J by 9 bases, and 17 bases separated the two germline ends. Germline CDR1 WSHSY, CDR2 SAAADI.

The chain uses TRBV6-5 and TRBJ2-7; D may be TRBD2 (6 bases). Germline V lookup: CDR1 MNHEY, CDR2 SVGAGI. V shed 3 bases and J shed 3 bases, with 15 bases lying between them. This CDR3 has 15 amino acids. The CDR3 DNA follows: TGTGCCAGCAGTTATAGGGACTCGGGAAACTACGAGCAGTACTTC. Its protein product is CASSYRDSGNYEQYF.

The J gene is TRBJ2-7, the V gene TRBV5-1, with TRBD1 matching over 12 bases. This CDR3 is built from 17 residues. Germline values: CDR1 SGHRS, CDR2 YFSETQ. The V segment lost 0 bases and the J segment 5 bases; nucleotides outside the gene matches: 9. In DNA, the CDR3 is TGCGCCAGCAGCTTGGCTACCGGGACAGGGGGCTCGAACGAGCAGTACTTC. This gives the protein CASSLATGTGGSNEQYF.

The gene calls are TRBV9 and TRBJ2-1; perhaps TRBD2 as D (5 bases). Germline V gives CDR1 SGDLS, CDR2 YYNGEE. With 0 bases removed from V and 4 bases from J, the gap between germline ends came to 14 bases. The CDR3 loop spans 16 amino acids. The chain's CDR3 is CASSVEGQRFYNEQFF. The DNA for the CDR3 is TGTGCCAGCAGCGTAGAAGGTCAGCGGTTTTACAATGAGCAGTTCTTC.

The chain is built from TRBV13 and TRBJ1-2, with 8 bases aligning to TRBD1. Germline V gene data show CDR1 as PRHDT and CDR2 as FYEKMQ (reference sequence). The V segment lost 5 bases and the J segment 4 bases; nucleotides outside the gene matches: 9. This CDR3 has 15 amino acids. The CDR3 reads CASSLEDRVGYGYTF. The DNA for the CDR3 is TGTGCCAGCAGCCTGGAGGACAGGGTGGGCTATGGCTACACCTTC.

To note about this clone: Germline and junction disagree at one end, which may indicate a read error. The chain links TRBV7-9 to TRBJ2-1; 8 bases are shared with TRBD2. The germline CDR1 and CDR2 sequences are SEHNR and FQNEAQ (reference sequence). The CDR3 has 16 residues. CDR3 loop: CSSSLGGTSSYNEQFF. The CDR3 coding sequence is TGTTCCAGCAGCTTGGGGGGGACTAGCTCCTACAATGAGCAGTTCTTC.

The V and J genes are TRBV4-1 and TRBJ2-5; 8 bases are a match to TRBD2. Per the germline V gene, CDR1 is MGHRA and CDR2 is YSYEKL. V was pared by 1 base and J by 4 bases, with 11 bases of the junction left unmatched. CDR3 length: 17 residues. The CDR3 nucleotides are TGCGCCAGCAGCCAAGGACCACTAGCGGAGGTTGGAGAGACCCAGTACTTC. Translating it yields CASSQGPLAEVGETQYF.

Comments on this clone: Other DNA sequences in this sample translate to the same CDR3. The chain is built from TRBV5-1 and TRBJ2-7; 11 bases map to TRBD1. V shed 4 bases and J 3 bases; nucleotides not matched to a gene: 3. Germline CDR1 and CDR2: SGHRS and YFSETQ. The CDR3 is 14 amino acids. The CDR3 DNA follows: TGCGCCAGCAGCCTAGGGACAGGGGGCTACGAGCAGTACTTC. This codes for CASSLGTGGYEQYF.

CDR3 DNA sequence: TGTGCCAGCAGTGAAACGGGCAGGGGGTATAGCAATCAGCCCCAGCATTTT. Translation gives CASSETGRGYSNQPQHF. The chain joins TRBV6-1 to TRBJ1-5; TRBD1 matches at 7 bases. The germline V gene has CDR1 MNHNS and CDR2 SASEGT. The junction had 7 bases not matched to a gene; V was cut back by 2 bases and J by 0 bases. CDR3 length: 17 residues.

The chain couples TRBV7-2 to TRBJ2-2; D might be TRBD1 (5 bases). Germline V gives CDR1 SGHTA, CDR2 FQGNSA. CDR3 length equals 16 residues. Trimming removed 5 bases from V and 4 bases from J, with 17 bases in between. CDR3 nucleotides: TGTGCCAGCAGCCAAACCAGGGTATCGGCCACCGGGGAGCTGTTTTTT. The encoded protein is CASSQTRVSATGELFF.

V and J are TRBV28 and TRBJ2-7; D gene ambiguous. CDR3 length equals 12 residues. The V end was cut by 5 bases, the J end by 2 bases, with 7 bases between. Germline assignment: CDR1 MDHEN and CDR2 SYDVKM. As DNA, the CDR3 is TGTGCCAGCAGTCACCGGGCCTACGAGCAGTACTTC. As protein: CASSHRAYEQYF.

The CDR3 is CASSSPTGTGVVQPQHF. CDR3 in DNA: TGTGCCAGTAGTTCTCCTACCGGGACAGGGGTTGTTCAGCCCCAGCATTTT. V usage is TRBV19 and J usage is TRBJ1-5; 10 bases agree with TRBD1. Germline assignment: CDR1 LNHDA and CDR2 SQIVND (reference sequence). This CDR3 contains 17 residues. With V trimmed by 5 bases and J by 6 bases, 13 bases remained unmatched.

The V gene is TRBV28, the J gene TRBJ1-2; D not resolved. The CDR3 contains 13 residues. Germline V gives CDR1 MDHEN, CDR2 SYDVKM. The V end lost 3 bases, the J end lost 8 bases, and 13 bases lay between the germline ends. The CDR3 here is CASSFSPAGGYTF. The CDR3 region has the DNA TGTGCCAGCAGTTTCTCTCCCGCGGGGGGCTACACCTTC.

CDR3 coding DNA: TGTGCTAGTGGTTTGGCCGGGACAGACATTTACGAGCAGTACTTC. Translated: CASGLAGTDIYEQYF. The chain couples TRBV12-5 to TRBJ2-5, with 7 bases fitting TRBD1. The J call may be in error: the DNA end matches TRBJ2-7 better. The CDR3 length is 15 residues. The germline V gene encodes CDR1 LGHNT and CDR2 FRNRAP.

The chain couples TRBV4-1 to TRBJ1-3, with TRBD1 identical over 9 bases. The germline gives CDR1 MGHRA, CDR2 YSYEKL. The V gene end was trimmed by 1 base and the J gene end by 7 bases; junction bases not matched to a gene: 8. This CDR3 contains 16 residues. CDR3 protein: CASSQARTGELNTIYF. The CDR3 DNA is TGCGCCAGCAGCCAAGCGCGGACAGGGGAACTCAACACCATATATTTT.